This T cell receptor beta chain was documented in a study of blood T cell repertoires in COVID-19. Study in general: The samples span acute and convalescent COVID-19 from the United States, Italy and Spain. The cDNA or gDNA used as material had been derived from T cells, B-cell-depleted T cells, or PBMCs.

Per the authors' pipeline: Estimation of nucleated cell counts relied on the amplification of reference gene primers. Data came from immunoSEQ multiplex PCR; TCRdb stores just in-frame clones and leaves some out. That table furnishes V, J and clone size, whereas the DNA furnished D and trimming. The data hold tens of thousands of clones, with about 89% observed a single time. There are 15 residues in the CDR3. With 3 bases removed from V and 3 bases from J, the gap between germline ends came to 12 bases. Germline loops: CDR1 LNHNV, CDR2 YYDKDF (reference sequence). The V gene is TRBV15, the J gene TRBJ2-1; D perhaps matches TRBD2 (6 bases). Sequencing used peripheral blood. The receptor's source is a man in his fifties with active or convalescent COVID-19. The CDR3 reads CATSRGGGSYNEQFF. CDR3 in DNA: TGTGCCACCAGCAGGGGAGGAGGGAGCTACAATGAGCAGTTCTTC.